These 5 T cell receptor beta chains were sequenced from one sample in a study of CD8+ T cells in alopecia areata. Treatment specified: oral pan-JAK inhibitor, 5-10 mg twice daily. cDNA prepared by RNA extraction and subsequent reverse transcription served as the template for sequencing. Clones were read by immunoSEQ multiplex PCR, and TCRdb kept only the in-frame ones, dropping some. Seen here are about 280,000 clones, roughly 60% observed once, and the top ten hold less than 2%. Sample: CD4+ T cells sorted from blood, taken at week 24, from a patient treated with tofacitinib. The source is a human donor with alopecia areata.

V and J are TRBV6-5 and TRBJ1-2, with D perhaps TRBD1 (5 bases). There are 14 residues in the CDR3. V lost 5 bases and J 4 bases, leaving 14 bases between the germline ends. Germline lookup yields CDR1 MNHEY and CDR2 SVGAGI. Written as DNA, the CDR3 is TGTGCCAGCAGTCAACTCGGGGGGGGCTATGGCTACACCTTC. Translated: CASSQLGGGYGYTF.

The chain joins TRBV10-3 to TRBJ2-5, with 7 bases aligning to TRBD1. The CDR3 runs to 14 residues. V lost 2 bases, J lost 1 base, and 1 base stayed unmatched. Germline loops: CDR1 ENHRY, CDR2 SYGVKD. CDR3 amino acids: CAISETGAQETQYF. CDR3 nucleotide sequence: TGTGCCATCAGTGAGACAGGGGCCCAAGAGACCCAGTACTTC.

The J gene is TRBJ2-5, the V gene TRBV9, with 7 bases lining up with TRBD1. CDR3 length: 13 amino acids. Germline V gene sequence: CDR1 SGDLS, CDR2 YYNGEE. Trimming at V came to 9 bases and at J to 3 bases, leaving 8 bases not matched to a gene. This chain's CDR3 is CATHRTGEETQYF. In nucleotides, the CDR3 is TGTGCCACCCACCGAACAGGGGAAGAGACCCAGTACTTC.

The rearrangement uses TRBV18 and TRBJ1-1; no clear D. Trimming took 2 bases from V and 1 from J, leaving 8 bases between them. The CDR3 is made up of 14 amino acids. Germline CDR1 KGHSH, CDR2 LQKENI. For the CDR3, the DNA is TGTGCCAGCTCACCAGGTAGACAGAACACTGAAGCTTTCTTT. Its translation: CASSPGRQNTEAFF. The variable domain in full, completed from reference TRBV18 and TRBJ1-1, reads NAGVMQNPRHLVRRRGQEARLRCSPMKGHSHVYWYRQLPEEGLKFMVYLQKENIIDESGMPKERFSAEFPKEGPSILRIQQVVRGDSAAYFCASSPGRQNTEAFFGQGTRLTVV.

This chain connects TRBV29-1 to TRBJ1-2, with a weak D call TRBD1 (5 bases). Germline assignment: CDR1 SQVTM and CDR2 ANQGSEA. This CDR3 spans 14 amino acids. Trimming took 4 bases from V and 3 from J, leaving 15 bases between them. The CDR3 here is CSVGTRQRYYGYTF. The CDR3 DNA sequence: TGCAGCGTTGGCACCCGACAGAGATACTATGGCTACACCTTC.